This T cell receptor beta chain was captured by sequencing in a study of blood T cell repertoires in COVID-19. About the study: The origin of the acute and convalescent COVID-19 samples was the United States, Italy and Spain.

The CDR3 totals 15 residues. Trimming cost V 4 bases and J 0 bases, with 10 bases left between them. CDR1 and CDR2 from the germline V gene are LGHDT and YNNKEL (reference sequence). In the original workflow: Amplifying reference gene primers gave estimates of nucleated cell counts. TCRdb keeps only in-frame clones here, not all; method: immunoSEQ multiplex PCR. The V and J calls and clone size come from that table; D and trimming were worked out from the DNA. Of some 110,000 clones listed, around 86% are singletons. This sequence was found in a man between 40 and 49 years old with acute or convalescent COVID-19. Sequencing was done on a sample of peripheral blood. The chain couples TRBV3-1 (or the pseudogene TRBV3-2) to TRBJ1-5; D is possibly TRBD1 (6 bases). The CDR3 DNA reads TGTGCCAGCAGCCCCGGACAGTATAGCAATCAGCCCCAGCATTTT. Translating gives CASSPGQYSNQPQHF.